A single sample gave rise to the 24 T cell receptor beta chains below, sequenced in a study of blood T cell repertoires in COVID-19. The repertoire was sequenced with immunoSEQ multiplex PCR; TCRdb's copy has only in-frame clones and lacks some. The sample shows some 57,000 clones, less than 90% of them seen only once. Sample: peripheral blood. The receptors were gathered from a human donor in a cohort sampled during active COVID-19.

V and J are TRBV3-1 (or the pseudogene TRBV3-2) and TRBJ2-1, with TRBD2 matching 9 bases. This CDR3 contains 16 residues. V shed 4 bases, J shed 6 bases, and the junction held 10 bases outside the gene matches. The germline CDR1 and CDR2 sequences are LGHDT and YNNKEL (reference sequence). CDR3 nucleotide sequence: TGTGCCAGCAGCCCCTTGGGTACTAGCGGGCCCAATGAGCAGTTCTTC. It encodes CASSPLGTSGPNEQFF.

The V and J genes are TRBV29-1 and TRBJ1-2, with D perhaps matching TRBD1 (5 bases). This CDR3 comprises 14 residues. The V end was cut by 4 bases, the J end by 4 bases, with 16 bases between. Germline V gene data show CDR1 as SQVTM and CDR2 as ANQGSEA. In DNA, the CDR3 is TGCAGCGTTGGGTTCGCAGGGCTGGGCTATGGCTACACCTTC. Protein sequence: CSVGFAGLGYGYTF.

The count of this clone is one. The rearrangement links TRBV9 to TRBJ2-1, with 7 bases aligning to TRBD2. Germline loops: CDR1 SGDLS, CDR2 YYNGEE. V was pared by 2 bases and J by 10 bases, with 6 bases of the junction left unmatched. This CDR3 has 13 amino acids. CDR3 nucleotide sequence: TGTGCCAGCAGCGTTAGACTAGCTGAGGAGCAGTTCTTC. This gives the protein CASSVRLAEEQFF.

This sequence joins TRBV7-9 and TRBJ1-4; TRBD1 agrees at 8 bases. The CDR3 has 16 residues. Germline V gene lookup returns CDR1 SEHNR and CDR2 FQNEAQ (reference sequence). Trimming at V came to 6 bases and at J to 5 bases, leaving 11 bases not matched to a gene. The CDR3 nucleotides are TGTGCCAGCAGTCAAAACCCCGGGACAGGAAATGAAAAACTGTTTTTT. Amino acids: CASSQNPGTGNEKLFF.

CDR3 DNA sequence: TGTGCCAGCGCCTTTCTAGCCACCGGGGAGCTGTTTTTT. It is translated as CASAFLATGELFF. The V call is TRBV3-1 (or the pseudogene TRBV3-2), the J call TRBJ2-2; possible D gene TRBD2, 5 bases. V was clipped by 8 bases and J by 4 bases, with 11 bases between them. Germline V lookup: CDR1 LGHDT, CDR2 YNNKEL (reference sequence). CDR3 length: 13 amino acids.

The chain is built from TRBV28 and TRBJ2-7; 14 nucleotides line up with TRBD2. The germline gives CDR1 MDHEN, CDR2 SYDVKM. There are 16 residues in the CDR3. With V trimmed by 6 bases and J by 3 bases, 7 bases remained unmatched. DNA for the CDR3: TGTGCCAGCAGGACAACCGGGACTAGCGGGAGCTACGAGCAGTACTTC. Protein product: CASRTTGTSGSYEQYF.

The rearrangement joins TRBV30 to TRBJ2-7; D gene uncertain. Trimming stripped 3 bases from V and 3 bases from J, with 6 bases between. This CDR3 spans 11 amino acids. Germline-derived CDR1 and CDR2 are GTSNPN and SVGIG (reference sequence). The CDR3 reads CAWRTGYEQYF. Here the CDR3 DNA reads TGTGCCTGGAGAACCGGCTACGAGCAGTACTTC.

The CDR3 region is CASSQIAGRTSYEQYF. CDR3 nucleotides: TGCGCCAGCAGCCAGATAGCGGGTCGGACCTCCTACGAGCAGTACTTC. The chain is built from TRBV4-1 and TRBJ2-7, with 7 positions matching TRBD2. The CDR3 is 16 amino acids. CDR1 and CDR2 (germline): MGHRA, YSYEKL. V lost 3 bases and J lost 0; bases outside the gene matches: 8.

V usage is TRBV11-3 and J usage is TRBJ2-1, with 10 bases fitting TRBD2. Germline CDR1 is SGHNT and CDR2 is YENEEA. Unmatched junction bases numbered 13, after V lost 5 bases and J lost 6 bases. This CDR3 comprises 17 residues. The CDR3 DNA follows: TGTGCCAGCAGCCCAGGGGGCGCGGCTAGCGGGGGCAATGAGCAGTTCTTC. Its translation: CASSPGGAASGGNEQFF.

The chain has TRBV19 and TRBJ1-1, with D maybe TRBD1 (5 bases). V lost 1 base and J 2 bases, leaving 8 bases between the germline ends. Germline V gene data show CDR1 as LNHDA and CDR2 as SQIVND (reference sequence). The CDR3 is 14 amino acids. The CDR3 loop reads CASSIGRTNTEAFF. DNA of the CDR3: TGTGCCAGTAGTATAGGACGGACAAACACTGAAGCTTTCTTT. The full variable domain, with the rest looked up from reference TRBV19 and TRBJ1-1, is DGGITQSPKYLFRKEGQNVTLSCEQNLNHDAMYWYRQDPGQGLRLIYYSQIVNDFQKGDIAEGYSVSREKKESFPLTVTSAQKNPTAFYLCASSIGRTNTEAFFGQGTRLTVV.

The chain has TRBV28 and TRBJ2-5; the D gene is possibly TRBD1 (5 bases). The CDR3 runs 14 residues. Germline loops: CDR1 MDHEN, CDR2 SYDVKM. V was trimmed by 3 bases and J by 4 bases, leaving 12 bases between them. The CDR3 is CASSFFLGRETQYF. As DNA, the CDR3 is TGTGCCAGCAGTTTTTTTCTGGGGCGAGAGACCCAGTACTTC.

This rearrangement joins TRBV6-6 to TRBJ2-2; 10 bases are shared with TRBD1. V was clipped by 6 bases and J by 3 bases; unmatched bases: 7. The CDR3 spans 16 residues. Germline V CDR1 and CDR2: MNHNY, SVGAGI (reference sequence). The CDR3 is CASRSPGQGYTGELFF. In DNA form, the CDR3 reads TGTGCCAGCAGATCCCCGGGACAGGGGTACACCGGGGAGCTGTTTTTT.

CDR3 loop: CASSWTQTGGRTDTQYF. As DNA, the CDR3 is TGTGCCAGCAGTTGGACCCAGACAGGGGGCCGCACAGATACGCAGTATTTT. The chain couples TRBV27 to TRBJ2-3; 10 bases line up with TRBD1. Germline lookup yields CDR1 MNHEY and CDR2 SMNVEV (reference sequence). This CDR3 contains 17 residues. The trim removed 4 bases at V and 1 base at J, leaving 8 bases unmatched.

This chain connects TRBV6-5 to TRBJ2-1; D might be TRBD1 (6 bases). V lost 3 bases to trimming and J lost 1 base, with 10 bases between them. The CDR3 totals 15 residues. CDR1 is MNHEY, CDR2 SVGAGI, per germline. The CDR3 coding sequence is TGTGCCAGCAGTTATGACAGGCCTTCCTACAATGAGCAGTTCTTC. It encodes CASSYDRPSYNEQFF.

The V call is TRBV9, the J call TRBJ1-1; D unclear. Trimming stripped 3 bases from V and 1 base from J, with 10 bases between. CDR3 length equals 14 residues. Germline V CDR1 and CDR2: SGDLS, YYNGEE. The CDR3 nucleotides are TGTGCCAGCAGCGCAATTACTGCGAACACTGAAGCTTTCTTT. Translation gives CASSAITANTEAFF.

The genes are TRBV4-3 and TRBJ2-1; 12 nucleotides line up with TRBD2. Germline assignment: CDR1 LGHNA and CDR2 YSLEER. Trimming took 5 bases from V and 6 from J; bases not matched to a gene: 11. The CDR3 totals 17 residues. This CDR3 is CASSSQTSGRLGNEQFF. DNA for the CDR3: TGCGCCAGCAGCTCCCAGACTAGCGGGAGATTGGGCAATGAGCAGTTCTTC.

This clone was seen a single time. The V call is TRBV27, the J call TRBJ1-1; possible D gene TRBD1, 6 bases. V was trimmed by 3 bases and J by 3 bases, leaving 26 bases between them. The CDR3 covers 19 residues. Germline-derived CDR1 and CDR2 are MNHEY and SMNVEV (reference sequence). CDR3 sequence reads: CASSFRTARWARSDTEAFF. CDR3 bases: TGTGCCAGCAGTTTCCGGACAGCTCGATGGGCCAGATCGGACACTGAAGCTTTCTTT.

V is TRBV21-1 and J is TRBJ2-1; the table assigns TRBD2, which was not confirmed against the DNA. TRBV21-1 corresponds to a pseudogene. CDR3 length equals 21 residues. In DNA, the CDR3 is TGTGCCAGCAGCAAAGTAGCCATGGGACTAGCGGGAGGGCCCCCTCATGTTGAGCAGTTCTTC. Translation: CASSKVAMGLAGGPPHVEQFF.

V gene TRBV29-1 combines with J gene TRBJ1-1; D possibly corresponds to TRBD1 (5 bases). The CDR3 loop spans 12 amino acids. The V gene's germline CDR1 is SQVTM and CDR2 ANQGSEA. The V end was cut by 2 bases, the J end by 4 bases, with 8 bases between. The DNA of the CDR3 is TGCAGCGTTGAAACGCAGGGCACTGAAGCTTTCTTT. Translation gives CSVETQGTEAFF.

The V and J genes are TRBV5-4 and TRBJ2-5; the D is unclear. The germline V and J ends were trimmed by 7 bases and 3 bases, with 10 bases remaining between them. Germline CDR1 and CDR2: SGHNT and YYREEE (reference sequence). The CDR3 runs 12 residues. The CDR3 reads CASSSREETQYF. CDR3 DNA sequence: TGTGCCAGCTCTTCCCGGGAAGAGACCCAGTACTTC. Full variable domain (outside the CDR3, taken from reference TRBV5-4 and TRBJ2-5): ETGVTQSPTHLIKTRGQQVTLRCSSQSGHNTVSWYQQALGQGPQFIFQYYREEENGRGNFPPRFSGLQFPNYSSELNVNALELDDSALYLCASSSREETQYFGPGTRLLVL.

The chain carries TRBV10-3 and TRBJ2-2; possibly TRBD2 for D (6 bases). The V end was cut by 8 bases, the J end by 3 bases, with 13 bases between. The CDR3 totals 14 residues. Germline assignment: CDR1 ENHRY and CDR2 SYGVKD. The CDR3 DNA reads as TGTGCCATCGACGGGGGTTCAGACACCGGGGAGCTGTTTTTT. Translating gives CAIDGGSDTGELFF.

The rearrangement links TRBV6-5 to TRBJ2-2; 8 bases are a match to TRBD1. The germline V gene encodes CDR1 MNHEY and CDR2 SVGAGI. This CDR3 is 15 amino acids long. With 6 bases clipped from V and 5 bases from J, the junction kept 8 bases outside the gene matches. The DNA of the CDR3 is TGTGCCAGCAGGCCGCAGGGGGCGGGGACCGGGGAGCTGTTTTTT. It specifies CASRPQGAGTGELFF.

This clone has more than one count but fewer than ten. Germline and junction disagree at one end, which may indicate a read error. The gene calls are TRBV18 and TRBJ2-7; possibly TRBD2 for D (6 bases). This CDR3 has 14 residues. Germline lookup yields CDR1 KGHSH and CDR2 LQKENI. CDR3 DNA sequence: TGTGCCAGCTCACCACCGGCGGCGAGACTAGTTACCCACTTC. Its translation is CASSPPAARLVTHF.

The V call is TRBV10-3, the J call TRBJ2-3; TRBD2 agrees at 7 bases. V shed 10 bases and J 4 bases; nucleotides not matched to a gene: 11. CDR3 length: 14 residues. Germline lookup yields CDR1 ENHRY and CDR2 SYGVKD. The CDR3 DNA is TGTGCCACCCTGGCGGCGGGAGCTGCAGATACGCAGTATTTT. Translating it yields CATLAAGAADTQYF.